A selection of T cell receptor beta chains follows, all from one sample in a study of blood T cell repertoires in COVID-19. Produced via immunoSEQ multiplex PCR; TCRdb's table is partial and in-frame only. The sample yields around 140,000 clones, roughly 90% seen once. Specimen: peripheral blood. Every receptor here comes from a man in his 70s with acute or convalescent COVID-19. The CDR3 runs from the conserved cysteine through the conserved F or W. The D gene is left open where the match is weak. Clone sizes are given selectively: once, few, many, or a class where the clone is expanded.

TRBV19	-	TRBJ1-4	15	-	CASMGLHGLNEKLFF	TGTGCCAGTATGGGCCTCCATGGCCTGAATGAAAAACTGTTTTTT
TRBV5-1	-	TRBJ2-3	11	-	CASSHTDTQYF	TGCGCCAGCAGCCACACAGATACGCAGTATTTT
TRBV2	-	TRBJ2-7	11	-	CASTRGYEQYF	TGTGCCAGCACCCGAGGGTACGAGCAGTACTTC
TRBV21-1	-	TRBJ1-4	18	-	CASSKADSTKAGYEKLFF	TGTGCCAGCAGCAAAGCCGACAGTACCAAAGCGGGATATGAAAAACTGTTTTTT
TRBV10-3	TRBD1	TRBJ1-2	12	few	CAITLGGGGYTF	TGTGCCATCACCCTAGGGGGCGGTGGCTACACCTTC
TRBV18	-	TRBJ1-1	17	-	CASSFWQGTPADTEAFF	TGTGCCAGCTCCTTCTGGCAGGGAACCCCCGCTGACACTGAAGCTTTCTTT
TRBV5-1	-	TRBJ2-7	16	-	CASSPPDTADSYEQYF	TGCGCCAGCAGCCCCCCGGACACTGCGGACTCCTACGAGCAGTACTTC
TRBV3-1/TRBV3-2	-	TRBJ1-1	12	few	CASSQGYAEAFF	TGTGCCAGCAGCCAAGGATATGCGGAAGCTTTCTTT
TRBV19	TRBD1	TRBJ1-5	15	-	CASSMGQGANQPQHF	TGTGCCAGTAGCATGGGACAGGGGGCTAATCAGCCCCAGCATTTT
TRBV11-3	-	TRBJ1-3	14	-	CASSLGGPGNTIYF	TGTGCCAGCAGCTTAGGAGGGCCTGGAAACACCATATATTTT
TRBV7-2	-	TRBJ1-5	13	-	CASSLAWRQPQHF	TGTGCCAGCAGCTTAGCCTGGAGGCAGCCCCAGCATTTT
TRBV7-3	-	TRBJ2-3	17	-	CASSLGAGATTTDTQYF	TGTGCCAGCAGCTTAGGGGCAGGGGCCACGACCACAGATACGCAGTATTTT
TRBV11-1	TRBD1	TRBJ1-1	14	-	CASSTGTVNTEAFF	TGTGCCAGCAGTACCGGGACAGTGAACACTGAAGCTTTCTTT
TRBV3-1/TRBV3-2	TRBD2	TRBJ2-3	17	-	CASSRSELAGAPHTQYF	TGTGCCAGCAGCCGATCGGAGCTAGCGGGAGCTCCCCATACGCAGTATTTT
TRBV2	TRBD1	TRBJ2-5	14	-	CASSPGTGEETQYF	TGTGCCAGCAGCCCCGGGACAGGGGAAGAGACCCAGTACTTC
TRBV28	-	TRBJ2-7	16	-	CASRPSRRGGHHEQYF	TGTGCCAGCAGGCCCTCAAGGAGGGGGGGCCACCACGAGCAGTACTTC
TRBV6-5	-	TRBJ1-2	13	-	CASTGQWNYGYTF	TGTGCCAGCACTGGACAGTGGAACTATGGCTACACCTTC
TRBV2	-	TRBJ2-5	13	once	CASCRTSKETQYF	TGTGCCTCTTGCCGGACAAGCAAAGAGACCCAGTACTTC
TRBV5-4	TRBD2	TRBJ2-7	16	-	CASSNKGLAGGYEQYF	TGTGCCAGCAGCAACAAGGGACTAGCGGGAGGCTACGAGCAGTACTTC
TRBV18	-	TRBJ1-2	16	few	CASSPPSRVTNYGYTF	TGTGCCAGCTCACCACCCTCTCGGGTTACTAACTATGGCTACACCTTC
TRBV2	-	TRBJ2-3	13	few	CASGQEEEDTQYF	TGTGCCAGCGGGCAGGAGGAAGAAGATACGCAGTATTTT
TRBV5-5	-	TRBJ1-2	14	-	CASSPGQIGYGYTF	TGTGCCAGCAGCCCTGGACAGATTGGCTATGGCTACACCTTC
TRBV6-5	-	TRBJ2-5	12	-	CASRQLGETQYF	TGTGCCAGCAGACAGCTTGGAGAGACCCAGTACTTC
TRBV28	-	TRBJ1-3	15	-	CASRTRGNSGNTIYF	TGTGCCAGCAGGACGCGAGGAAACTCTGGAAACACCATATATTTT
TRBV7-9	-	TRBJ2-5	16	-	CASSLASWFGGETQYF	TGTGCCAGCAGCTTAGCCTCTTGGTTTGGGGGCGAGACCCAGTACTTC
TRBV7-8	TRBD1	TRBJ2-7	15	-	CASSPPGTGKEEQYF	TGTGCCAGCAGCCCTCCGGGGACAGGGAAGGAAGAGCAGTACTTC
TRBV7-9	-	TRBJ2-1	13	-	CASSVGPSNEQFF	TGTGCCAGCAGCGTGGGGCCTAGTAATGAGCAGTTCTTC
TRBV7-8	-	TRBJ2-1	15	-	CASSPEGGGRNEQFF	TGTGCCAGCAGCCCGGAGGGGGGGGGCAGGAATGAGCAGTTCTTC
TRBV6-1	-	TRBJ1-3	14	-	CASSEPGAGNTIYF	TGTGCCAGCAGTGAACCCGGGGCTGGAAACACCATATATTTT
TRBV3-1/TRBV3-2	-	TRBJ2-5	12	-	CASSPGRETQYF	TGTGCCAGCAGCCCCGGGAGAGAGACCCAGTACTTC
TRBV7-9	TRBD1	TRBJ1-5	15	-	CASSKTGTGGQPQHF	TGTGCCAGCAGCAAAACCGGGACAGGGGGTCAGCCCCAGCATTTT
TRBV28	-	TRBJ1-1	16	-	CASSFFGGGLNTEAFF	TGTGCCAGCAGTTTCTTCGGGGGGGGGCTCAACACTGAAGCTTTCTTT
TRBV2	-	TRBJ1-2	13	-	CASTMEQGSGYTF	TGTGCCAGCACGATGGAACAGGGCAGTGGCTACACCTTC
TRBV11-2	TRBD2	TRBJ2-1	14	-	CASTPSGTTDEQFF	TGTGCCAGCACCCCTTCCGGGACTACTGATGAGCAGTTCTTC
TRBV28	-	TRBJ2-2	12	-	CATGLNTGELFF	TGTGCCACGGGACTCAACACCGGGGAGCTGTTTTTT
TRBV5-1	-	TRBJ1-2	16	-	CASSLSTQGPLYGYTF	TGCGCCAGCAGCTTGTCAACCCAGGGTCCCCTCTATGGCTACACCTTC
TRBV27	-	TRBJ1-2	13	-	CASSSNGGVGGTF	TGTGCCAGCAGTTCCAATGGGGGGGTAGGTGGCACCTTC
TRBV27	TRBD1	TRBJ2-1	13	-	CASSSFNRGGQFF	TGTGCCAGCAGTTCCTTCAACAGGGGCGGGCAGTTCTTC
TRBV7-9	-	TRBJ1-4	15	-	CASSRGGPTNEKLFF	TGTGCCAGCAGCCGAGGCGGCCCCACTAATGAAAAACTGTTTTTT
TRBV5-1	TRBD1	TRBJ2-3	16	-	CASSLNTGTGRNTQYF	TGCGCCAGCAGCTTGAATACGGGGACAGGGAGGAATACGCAGTATTTT
TRBV19	-	TRBJ2-3	15	-	CASSTGDLSTDTQYF	TGTGCCAGTAGTACAGGGGACCTAAGCACAGATACGCAGTATTTT
TRBV5-1	-	TRBJ2-1	14	-	CASSITGEYNEQFF	TGCGCCAGCAGTATAACCGGGGAGTACAATGAGCAGTTCTTC
TRBV19	TRBD2	TRBJ2-1	13	-	CASSIRASGEQFF	TGTGCCAGTAGTATTCGGGCTAGCGGTGAGCAGTTCTTC
TRBV27	-	TRBJ2-1	17	-	CASSWGSPSFGYNEQFF	TGTGCCAGCAGTTGGGGCAGCCCCTCGTTTGGATACAATGAGCAGTTCTTC
TRBV28	TRBD1	TRBJ2-7	14	-	CASSLEDRVSEQYF	TGTGCCAGCAGTTTGGAGGACAGGGTATCCGAGCAGTACTTC
TRBV11-2	TRBD1	TRBJ1-4	15	-	CASSLDRTGLEKLFF	TGTGCCAGCAGCTTAGATCGGACAGGCCTTGAAAAACTGTTTTTT
TRBV27	-	TRBJ1-1	14	few	CASSPNGGFTEAFF	TGTGCCAGCAGTCCGAACGGGGGGTTCACTGAAGCTTTCTTT
TRBV6-6	-	TRBJ2-2	14	once	CASSYQGLTGELFF	TGTGCCAGCAGTTACCAGGGTTTGACCGGGGAGCTGTTTTTT
TRBV6-5	TRBD1	TRBJ2-7	12	-	CASGTEPYEQYF	TGTGCCAGTGGGACAGAACCATACGAGCAGTACTTC
TRBV12-3/TRBV12-4	-	TRBJ2-7	13	-	CASSFGGSYEQYF	TGTGCCAGCAGTTTCGGGGGCTCCTACGAGCAGTACTTC
TRBV28	TRBD1	TRBJ2-4	14	-	CASSEGPGGNIQYF	TGTGCCAGCAGTGAGGGACCAGGGGGAAACATTCAGTACTTC
TRBV11-1	TRBD2	TRBJ2-3	14	-	CASTPGLAVDTQYF	TGTGCCAGCACCCCGGGACTAGCGGTAGATACGCAGTATTTT
TRBV29-1	TRBD1	TRBJ1-2	12	once	CSVESTGDGYTF	TGCAGCGTTGAGTCCACAGGGGATGGCTACACCTTC
TRBV11-1	TRBD1	TRBJ2-7	16	-	CASSFANDRGIYEQYF	TGTGCCAGCAGCTTTGCGAACGACAGGGGGATCTACGAGCAGTACTTC
TRBV20-1	-	TRBJ1-2	10	-	CSARVEGYTF	TGCAGTGCTAGAGTGGAGGGCTACACCTTC
TRBV5-1	-	TRBJ1-6	15	-	CASSLDSSYNSPLHF	TGCGCCAGCAGCTTGGACAGTTCCTATAATTCACCCCTCCACTTT
TRBV9	TRBD2	TRBJ2-5	15	-	CASSLDAGGGETQYF	TGTGCCAGCAGCTTAGATGCGGGAGGGGGGGAGACCCAGTACTTC
TRBV29-1	TRBD1	TRBJ1-2	16	-	CSVPSRTGAPNYGYTF	TGCAGCGTCCCCAGTAGGACAGGGGCACCCAACTATGGCTACACCTTC
TRBV3-1/TRBV3-2	-	TRBJ2-2	15	once	CASSQHSSATGELFF	TGTGCCAGCAGCCAGCACTCTAGCGCCACCGGGGAGCTGTTTTTT